This T cell receptor (beta chain) is drawn from a study of a mutant IDH1 vaccine in newly diagnosed glioma. Study information: The therapy given earlier, which was standard therapy, consisted of radiotherapy, temozolomide, or both, and most of the patients received both.

For this clone: The antigen is unknown.

Between the trimmed V and J ends, which lost 4 bases and 1 base, there was a span of 13 bases. Germline values: CDR1 MNHNY, CDR2 SVGAGI (reference sequence). This CDR3 has 15 amino acids. Assay: immunoSEQ multiplex PCR; the TCRdb copy retains only in-frame clones and omits some. Seen here are more than 55,000 clones, 80% to 85% observed once, and the top ten hold about 4.1%. As for time point: week 35, safety follow-up. In the vaccine, a single dose held 300 ug of the mutant IDH1 20-mer peptide, along with topical imiquimod. Eight vaccinations were given in weeks 1, 3, 5, 7, 11, 15, 19 and 23. The V call is TRBV6-6, the J call TRBJ1-1, with D possibly matching TRBD1 (6 bases). This specimen was PBMCs, taken from a glioma patient whose treatment included an IDH1 peptide vaccine. The TCR was taken from a young man with glioma. CDR3 loop: CASSSVDSWNTEAFF. CDR3 sequence (DNA): TGTGCCAGCAGTTCCGTGGACAGTTGGAACACTGAAGCTTTCTTT.